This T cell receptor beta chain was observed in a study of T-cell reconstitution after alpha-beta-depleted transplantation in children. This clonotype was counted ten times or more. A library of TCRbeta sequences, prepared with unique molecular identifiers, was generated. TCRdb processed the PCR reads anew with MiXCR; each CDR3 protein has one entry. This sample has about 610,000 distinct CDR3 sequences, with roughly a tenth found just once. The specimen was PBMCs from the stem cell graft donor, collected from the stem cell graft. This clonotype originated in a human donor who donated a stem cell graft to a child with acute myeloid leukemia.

This CDR3 reads CASSTGLAGIYNEQFF. DNA for the CDR3: TGTGCCAGCAGTACTGGACTAGCGGGGATCTACAATGAGCAGTTCTTC. The genes are TRBV12-3 or TRBV12-4 and TRBJ2-1; 12 nucleotides match TRBD2. With 5 bases clipped from V and 3 bases from J, the junction kept 5 bases outside the gene matches. The CDR3 consists of 16 residues.